These T cell receptor beta chains were read from a single sample in a study of cytomegalovirus exposure and HLA in healthy donors. Using immunoSEQ multiplex PCR, the repertoire was profiled, and TCRdb retains in-frame clones only, with some absent. The sample has fewer than 200,000 clones, 65% to 80% seen once. Material for sequencing was PBMCs. The receptors derive from a woman between 45 and 60 years old in good health and CMV-seropositive. Both conserved end residues are part of each CDR3. A D gene is named only where the DNA matches it firmly. The size entry is marked missing in some rows and otherwise reads once, few, many or a size class.

clone_size j_call d_call v_call cdr3_nt cdr3_aa
NA TRBJ1-5 NA TRBV19 TGTGCCAGTAGTATGTCGGGAAGAGGTCAGCCCCAGCATTTT CASSMSGRGQPQHF
few TRBJ2-5 NA TRBV18 TGTGCCAGCTCACCACGTCCGGGGGAGACCCAGTACTTC CASSPRPGETQYF
NA TRBJ1-1 NA TRBV19 TGTGCCAGTCATGTCGGGGGGGCGCGAGGGACTGAAGCTTTCTTT CASHVGGARGTEAFF
NA TRBJ2-5 TRBD2 TRBV5-1 TGCGCCAGCAGCTTGTCGACGACTAGCGGGGGGCCGTTAGGGACCCAGTACTTC CASSLSTTSGGPLGTQYF
NA TRBJ1-4 TRBD1 TRBV19 TGTGCCACCAGCGACAGGGACCTAAATGAAAAACTGTTTTTT CATSDRDLNEKLFF
NA TRBJ1-6 NA TRBV5-1 TGCGCCAGCAGCACCGACAGTCGGAGATCACCCCTCCACTTT CASSTDSRRSPLHF
NA TRBJ1-1 NA TRBV19 TGTGCCAGTAGTGATCTCAGGACAACCGAAGCTTTCTTT CASSDLRTTEAFF
NA TRBJ2-6 TRBD1 TRBV5-5 TGTGCCAGCAGCTCGGGACGTTTGAGACAGGGGGCGGGTGGGGCCAACGTCCTGACTTTC CASSSGRLRQGAGGANVLTF
NA TRBJ1-5 NA TRBV2 TGTGCCAGCAGTGGGAGTAGCAATCAGCCCCAGCATTTT CASSGSSNQPQHF
NA TRBJ2-7 TRBD1 TRBV5-4 TGTGCCAGCAGCTTAGACAGGGGGATCGCGTACGAGCAGTACTTC CASSLDRGIAYEQYF
NA TRBJ2-1 NA TRBV6-1 TGTGCCAGCAAGGTCGATGATGGGGGGAATGAGCAGTTCTTC CASKVDDGGNEQFF
NA TRBJ2-1 NA TRBV7-2 TGTGCCAGCAGCTCCGAACAGGGAAATGAGCAGTTCTTC CASSSEQGNEQFF
NA TRBJ1-2 NA TRBV30 TGTGCCTGGAGGGAGGACAGAAGTGGCTACACCTTC CAWREDRSGYTF
many TRBJ2-2 TRBD2 TRBV11-2 TGTGCCAGCAGCTTTGGGACTAGCGCCGGGGAGCTGTTTTTT CASSFGTSAGELFF
NA TRBJ2-2 NA TRBV5-6 TGTGCCAGCAGCTTGTTCGTGGAGTACGGGGAGCTGTTTTTT CASSLFVEYGELFF
once TRBJ2-3 NA TRBV5-1 TGCGCCAGCAGCCACCGGGACAACACAGATACGCAGTATTTT CASSHRDNTDTQYF
NA TRBJ1-6 NA TRBV30 TGTGCCTGGAGTGGGGAGTATAATTCACCCCTCCACTTT CAWSGEYNSPLHF
NA TRBJ1-2 NA TRBV2 TGTGCCAGCCAGGGGTACTATGGCTACACCTTC CASQGYYGYTF
NA TRBJ2-1 NA TRBV2 TGTGCCAGCAGTGAAGCGGAAGCGCGGCAGTTCTTC CASSEAEARQFF
NA TRBJ2-1 TRBD1 TRBV5-1 TGCGCCAGCAGCATGGGACAGGGGGCCGGTGAGCAGTTCTTC CASSMGQGAGEQFF
few TRBJ2-2 TRBD1 TRBV25-1 TGTGCCAGCAGTGGGTCACTCACAGGGGCCGGGGAGCTGTTTTTT CASSGSLTGAGELFF
NA TRBJ2-3 TRBD2 TRBV4-2 TGTGCCAGCAGCCAAGATCTTGCGCGGGGGGTCTTTTCTAGCACAGATACGCAGTATTTT CASSQDLARGVFSSTDTQYF
NA TRBJ1-6 TRBD1 TRBV5-6 TGTGCCAGCAGCTCAAGGCCGGGACAGGGAGGTTCACCCCTCCACTTT CASSSRPGQGGSPLHF
NA TRBJ2-2 TRBD2 TRBV7-9 TGTTCCAGCAGCTTAGAAGGGACTACCAACACCGGGGAGCTGTTTTTT CSSSLEGTTNTGELFF
NA TRBJ1-1 NA TRBV19 TGTGCCAGTAGTATCCTAACAGGGTTCACTGAAGCTTTCTTT CASSILTGFTEAFF
NA TRBJ2-1 TRBD2 TRBV6-4 TGTGCCAGCAGTGACACAACGGGGGGAACCTACAATGAGCAGTTCTTC CASSDTTGGTYNEQFF
NA TRBJ1-2 NA TRBV19 TGTGCCAGTAGTATAGGAGGCGGCTACACCTTC CASSIGGGYTF
NA TRBJ2-1 NA TRBV5-6 TGTGCCAGCAGCTTAGGAGGGTGGGACAATGAGCAGTTCTTC CASSLGGWDNEQFF
NA TRBJ2-2 NA TRBV18 TGTGCCAGCTCACCAGGACTATCGTCAAACACCGGGGAGCTGTTTTTT CASSPGLSSNTGELFF
NA TRBJ1-2 NA TRBV10-2 TGCGCCAGCAGTGAGGACCCAGGGTACGGCTATGGCTACACCTTC CASSEDPGYGYGYTF
NA TRBJ1-2 NA TRBV5-4 TGTGCCAGCAGCTTGATGGCAGGGTATGGCTACACCTTC CASSLMAGYGYTF
NA TRBJ2-5 NA TRBV5-4 TGTGCCAGCAGTCCAGGGGAGGCCGGGGGGACGGGGGAGCAGTACTTC CASSPGEAGGTGEQYF
NA TRBJ2-3 NA TRBV5-1 TGCGCCAGCAGCTTTGGTCCGATAGCCCTAGATACGCAGTATTTT CASSFGPIALDTQYF
NA TRBJ1-2 NA TRBV9 TGTGCCAGCAGCGTAGACCCCTCTGGGGGCCGGTATGGCTACACCTTC CASSVDPSGGRYGYTF
NA TRBJ2-7 TRBD2 TRBV11-2 TGTGCCAGCAGCTTAGTAGGTCTAGCGGACTACGAGCAGTACTTC CASSLVGLADYEQYF
NA TRBJ2-3 TRBD2 TRBV11-2 TGTGCCAGCAGCTTTAGCGGGGTCGGGACAGATACGCAGTATTTT CASSFSGVGTDTQYF
NA TRBJ1-1 NA TRBV27 TGTGCCAGCAGTTTACGGGGCAATAGCGGAGCTTTCTTT CASSLRGNSGAFF
NA TRBJ1-1 NA TRBV6-5 TGTGCCAGCAGTCCCCGTTTGTGGGGAGTAGCTTTCTTT CASSPRLWGVAFF
NA TRBJ1-2 NA TRBV29-1 TGCAGCGCTCAACCGGGGGGGGATGGCTACACCTTC CSAQPGGDGYTF
NA TRBJ2-5 TRBD1 TRBV19 TGTGCCAGTAGCGGGACAGGGAAAGGAGAGACCCAGTACTTC CASSGTGKGETQYF
NA TRBJ1-1 TRBD1 TRBV2 TGTGCCAGCAGTGGAGGGACAGGGACTCGTACTGAAGCTTTCTTT CASSGGTGTRTEAFF
NA TRBJ1-1 NA TRBV10-3 TGTGCCATCAGTGGTTCCGGGGTGGGCACTGAAGCTTTCTTT CAISGSGVGTEAFF
once TRBJ2-7 TRBD1 TRBV27 TGTGCCAGCAGTTGGGGACAGGCCTACGAGCAGTACTTC CASSWGQAYEQYF
NA TRBJ2-1 TRBD2 TRBV14 TGTGCCAGCAGCTATTGGTCCAGCGGGGGGGCACATGAGCAGTTCTTC CASSYWSSGGAHEQFF
NA TRBJ2-6 NA TRBV5-4 TGTGCCAGCAGCTTATTAAGGGCCAACGTCCTGACTTTC CASSLLRANVLTF
once TRBJ2-7 TRBD1 TRBV6-1 TGTGCCAGCAGTGATGGGACAGGGGATCAATCAGACTCCTACGAGCAGTACTTC CASSDGTGDQSDSYEQYF
few TRBJ2-1 TRBD2 TRBV27 TGTGCCAGCAGTTTTGCCGGGACTAAGAATGAGCAGTTCTTC CASSFAGTKNEQFF
NA TRBJ2-1 TRBD1 TRBV7-8 TGTGCCAGCAGCTTAGCTACAGGGGGCAGGGGTGAGCAGTTCTTC CASSLATGGRGEQFF
once TRBJ1-5 NA TRBV5-6 TGTGCCAGCAGCTTGCGCGGGGATTTGGACTCGAGAGGCAATCAGCCCCAGCATTTT CASSLRGDLDSRGNQPQHF